Each of the 5 T cell receptor beta chains below was sequenced from the same sample in a study of blood T cell repertoires in COVID-19. Sequencing was performed with immunoSEQ multiplex PCR; in TCRdb, only in-frame clones are kept and a portion is missing. The table shows some 210,000 clones, with about 92% occurring only once. Material: peripheral blood. The receptors shown here come from a man aged 25 to 40 with acute or convalescent COVID-19.

The V call is TRBV9, the J call TRBJ1-1; D is undetermined. This CDR3 is 15 amino acids long. Germline CDR1 is SGDLS and CDR2 is YYNGEE. Trimming left V 0 bases short and J 4 bases short, with 13 bases between. The CDR3 is CASSVDPLGSTEAFF. The CDR3, as DNA: TGTGCCAGCAGCGTAGACCCTTTAGGGAGCACTGAAGCTTTCTTT. Using reference TRBV9 and TRBJ1-1 for the parts outside the CDR3, the full variable domain is DSGVTQTPKHLITATGQRVTLRCSPRSGDLSVYWYQQSLDQGLQFLIQYYNGEERAKGNILERFSAQQFPDLHSELNLSSLELGDSALYFCASSVDPLGSTEAFFGQGTRLTVV.

V is TRBV19 and J is TRBJ1-5; TRBD1 agrees at 8 bases. J lost 6 bases, V lost 7 bases, and 5 bases had no gene match. This CDR3 contains 13 residues. Germline V gene lookup returns CDR1 LNHDA and CDR2 SQIVND (reference sequence). This CDR3 reads CASKATGVQPQHF. The CDR3 nucleotides read TGTGCCAGTAAAGCGACAGGGGTTCAGCCCCAGCATTTT.

The chain carries TRBV3-1 (or the pseudogene TRBV3-2) and TRBJ1-2; no clear D. V lost 1 base to trimming and J lost 3 bases, with 12 bases between them. Per germline, CDR1 LGHDT and CDR2 YNNKEL (reference sequence). The CDR3 has 15 residues. CDR3 nucleotides: TGTGCCAGCAGCCAAGGCGAGAGGCCCTACTATGGCTACACCTTC. Encoded protein: CASSQGERPYYGYTF.

The chain couples TRBV6-4 to TRBJ1-6; D is uncertain. Trimming removed 0 bases at V and 10 bases at J, with 13 bases between. The germline V gene encodes CDR1 MRHNA and CDR2 SNTAGT. This CDR3 comprises 15 residues. This CDR3 reads CASSDSIRVDSPLHF. CDR3 bases: TGTGCCAGCAGTGACTCGATTCGGGTTGACTCACCCCTCCACTTT.

This chain connects TRBV19 to TRBJ1-1, with D tentatively TRBD1 (5 bases). This CDR3 spans 12 amino acids. Germline V gene lookup returns CDR1 LNHDA and CDR2 SQIVND (reference sequence). Trimming stripped 7 bases from V and 8 bases from J, with 14 bases between. The CDR3 DNA follows: TGTGCCAGTACCCTTTATGGACAAGAAGCTTTCTTT. Protein sequence: CASTLYGQEAFF.